This TCR beta chain was profiled in a study of CD8+ T cells in alopecia areata. The authors extracted RNA and reverse transcribed it into cDNA as the sequencing template. Profiled with immunoSEQ multiplex PCR; TCRdb holds only in-frame clones, not every one. Recorded here are over 100,000 clones, none singletons. As regards this clone: All gene names here are mouse names.

This receptor was identified in a C3H/HeJ mouse with alopecia areata. Mouse MHC haplotype: H2-k. The specimen was lesional skin.

The sequenced part of the CDR3 DNA is TGTGCCAGCAGTGACCCCAGGGCAGAC. Translation gives CASSDPRAD. In full, the CDR3 is CASSDPRADTQYF. The chain carries TRBV13-3 and TRBJ2-5, with D possibly being TRBD1 (5 bases). Coverage ceases 4 residues before the CDR3 finishes, and the germline J gene fills in the end. CDR1 and CDR2 (germline): NNHDY, SYVADS. The CDR3 covers 13 residues.